The 12 T cell receptor beta chains listed next were all sequenced from one sample in a study of CD8 T cells in ankylosing spondylitis. Findings of the study overall: A TCR beta motif of 7 to 9 highly homologous variants seemed to mark ankylosing spondylitis blood.

TCRdb recomputed calls from the 5' RACE reads with MiXCR, one row per CDR3 protein. The sample shows 450,000 to 550,000 distinct CDR3 sequences, roughly 5.3% of them seen only once. These receptors' antigens are unknown. Input material: blood, either unsorted or a sorted T cell fraction (not recorded which). The receptors come from a male donor with ankylosing spondylitis.

In nucleotides, the CDR3 is TGTGCCAGCAGCTTAGGGGGACTAGCGGCAAAGACCCAGTACTTC. It yields the protein CASSLGGLAAKTQYF. This sequence joins TRBV7-6 and TRBJ2-5, with 11 bases matching TRBD2. This CDR3 has 15 amino acids. Germline trimming cut 1 base from V and 6 bases from J; bases unmatched to any gene: 4. Germline values: CDR1 SGHVS, CDR2 FNYEAQ.

Ten or more counts support this clonotype. The V gene is TRBV27, the J gene TRBJ1-1, with 7 bases matching TRBD1. This CDR3 has 14 amino acids. Germline CDR1 MNHEY, CDR2 SMNVEV (reference sequence). Trimming took 8 bases from V and 1 from J; bases not matched to a gene: 7. Here the CDR3 reads CASPPTGSNTEAFF. CDR3 coding DNA: TGTGCCAGCCCCCCGACAGGGTCGAACACTGAAGCTTTCTTT.

In this sample, this clonotype turned up many times. The rearrangement uses TRBV20-1 and TRBJ1-1; possibly TRBD1 for D (5 bases). Germline V gene sequence: CDR1 DFQATT, CDR2 SNEGSKA (reference sequence). V was cut by 4 bases and J by 5 bases, with 11 bases left in between. The length of the CDR3 is 12 residues. CDR3 protein: CSATRGGTEAFF. The CDR3 DNA sequence: TGCAGTGCTACGCGGGGGGGTACTGAAGCTTTCTTT.

This clonotype was recorded at least ten times. The V gene is TRBV27, the J gene TRBJ1-2, with D possibly TRBD1 on 5 matching bases. This CDR3 contains 13 residues. Germline-derived CDR1 and CDR2 are MNHEY and SMNVEV (reference sequence). V was clipped by 4 bases and J by 5 bases, with 11 bases between them. The CDR3 coding sequence is TGTGCCAGCAGTTCCCAGGGAGTATATGGCTACACCTTC. Protein product: CASSSQGVYGYTF.

The chain recombines TRBV11-2 with TRBJ2-7; 9 bases map to TRBD2. V gave up 4 bases and J gave up 2 bases; unmatched junction bases: 3. Germline V CDR1 and CDR2: SGHAT, FQNNGV. This CDR3 has 14 amino acids. The CDR3 DNA reads TGTGCCAGCAGCTCCCTAGCGGGAACCTACGAGCAGTACTTC. Encoded protein: CASSSLAGTYEQYF.

This clonotype has only a few counts. This chain connects TRBV18 to TRBJ2-5; D gene uncertain. The V gene's germline CDR1 is KGHSH and CDR2 LQKENI. Trimming took off 2 bases at V and 4 bases at J, with 11 bases between the two ends. The CDR3 consists of 14 residues. CDR3 in amino acids: CASSPRTTAETQYF. CDR3 nucleotides: TGTGCCAGCTCACCAAGAACTACGGCAGAGACCCAGTACTTC.

This clonotype was counted between two and nine times. V is TRBV20-1 and J is TRBJ2-3; possible D gene TRBD2, 7 bases. This CDR3 is 15 amino acids long. The germline V and J ends were trimmed by 6 bases and 3 bases, with 19 bases remaining between them. Germline V gives CDR1 DFQATT, CDR2 SNEGSKA (reference sequence). CDR3 protein: CSANGGAGGTDTQYF. The CDR3, as DNA: TGCAGTGCCAATGGGGGGGCAGGTGGGACAGATACGCAGTATTTT.

The V call is TRBV7-8, the J call TRBJ2-3; tentative D call: TRBD1 (6 bases). With 4 bases removed from V and 14 bases from J, the gap between germline ends came to 13 bases. This CDR3 comprises 11 residues. CDR1 is SGHVS and CDR2 is FQNEAQ in the germline V gene. CDR3 residues: CASSSQGILYF. In DNA, the CDR3 is TGTGCCAGCAGCTCACAGGGAATTCTGTATTTT.

Many counts were recorded for this clonotype. The chain recombines TRBV6-6 with TRBJ2-1, with D unresolved. The germline V gene has CDR1 MNHNY and CDR2 SVGAGI (reference sequence). There are 11 residues in the CDR3. Trimming took off 6 bases at V and 9 bases at J, with 9 bases between the two ends. In DNA form, the CDR3 reads TGTGCCAGCAGAATTCCGGGTGAGCAGTTCTTC. It codes for CASRIPGEQFF.

The table lists this clonotype with many counts. The chain has TRBV9 and TRBJ1-1; D call uncertain. Trimming pared 0 bases from V and 8 bases from J, leaving 14 bases between. Germline V CDR1 and CDR2: SGDLS, YYNGEE. The CDR3 extends over 14 amino acids. The CDR3 DNA reads as TGTGCCAGCAGCGTAGACCAGGCGGAGGGCGAAGCTTTCTTT. Translating it yields CASSVDQAEGEAFF.

The sample holds a few counts of this clonotype. This chain connects TRBV29-1 to TRBJ2-5; D is possibly TRBD2 (5 bases). The V end lost 7 bases, the J end lost 5 bases, and 17 bases lay between the germline ends. This CDR3 contains 13 residues. Germline CDR1 is SQVTM and CDR2 is ANQGSEA. The CDR3 DNA reads TGCAGCGGACGGGGAATCCTAGAGGAGACCCAGTACTTC. Protein sequence: CSGRGILEETQYF. Full variable domain (rest looked up from reference TRBV29-1 and TRBJ2-5): SAVISQKPSRDICQRGTSLTIQCQVDSQVTMMFWYRQQPGQSLTLIATANQGSEATYESGFVIDKFPISRPNLTFSTLTVSNMSPEDSSIYLCSGRGILEETQYFGPGTRLLVL.

Here the CDR3 reads CASSSREVTGELFF. In DNA form, the CDR3 reads TGCGCCAGCAGCTCTCGGGAGGTCACCGGGGAGCTGTTTTTT. The J gene is TRBJ2-2, the V gene TRBV4-1; TRBD2 matches 7 bases. V dropped 5 bases and J dropped 4; count of bases not matched to a gene: 4. The CDR3 length is 14 residues. CDR1 and CDR2 from the germline V gene are MGHRA and YSYEKL.